This T cell receptor beta chain derives from a study of T-cell memory formation after mild COVID-19. Study-wide results and limits: Some clones that responded turned up in pre-infection memory, which suggests that cross-reactive memory joined in.

In its sample, this clonotype was seen many times. The antigen is unknown. V was trimmed by 2 bases and J by 6 bases, leaving 11 bases between them. Germline lookup yields CDR1 KGHSH and CDR2 LQKENI. This CDR3 contains 13 residues. UMIs and sample barcodes were carried by the TCR alpha and TCR beta cDNA libraries that 5'RACE produced using constant-segment primers. TCRdb processed the 5' RACE reads anew with MiXCR; each CDR3 protein has one entry. The sample carries around 47,000 distinct CDR3 sequences, 7.5% to 10% recorded once. The chain uses TRBV18 and TRBJ2-7; D uncertain. The receptor's source is an adult woman who had mild COVID-19 (a few samples of this study predate the infection). Cell type and time point are not known. Sequencing was done on a sample of PBMCs or a T cell subset sorted from them (not recorded which). This chain's CDR3 is CASSPVDLSEQYF. CDR3 nucleotides: TGTGCCAGCTCACCAGTGGACCTCTCCGAGCAGTACTTC.